This T cell receptor beta chain was documented in a study of CD8+ T cells in alopecia areata. Study-wide context: Twice a day, 5 to 10 mg of oral tofacitinib was administered to treated patients. Notes on the study in general: Persistence of many expanded lesional clones was seen in scalp and blood during tofacitinib.

This CDR3 is 13 amino acids long. V lost 8 bases to trimming and J lost 7 bases, with 18 bases between them. Germline V lookup: CDR1 SGDLS, CDR2 YYNGEE. The treatment is: oral pan-JAK inhibitor, 5-10 mg twice daily. Collection of lesional scalp punch biopsies and peripheral blood was performed in alopecia areata patients. This clone has just a few counts. Its antigen is not identified. TCR sequencing used cDNA made by reverse transcription of extracted RNA. Method: immunoSEQ multiplex PCR; TCRdb's copy keeps in-frame clones and lacks some. The sample includes 200,000 to 250,000 clones, 64% seen only once; the top ten take 3.5% to 5%.

The sample was CD4+ T cells sorted from blood, taken at week 4, from a patient treated with tofacitinib. V is TRBV9 and J is TRBJ1-2, with D possibly being TRBD1 (6 bases). This receptor was identified in a human donor with alopecia areata. CDR3 nucleotide sequence: TGTGCCAGTTCCCAGGGGTTTGGGCTTGGCTACACCTTC. Amino acid sequence: CASSQGFGLGYTF.